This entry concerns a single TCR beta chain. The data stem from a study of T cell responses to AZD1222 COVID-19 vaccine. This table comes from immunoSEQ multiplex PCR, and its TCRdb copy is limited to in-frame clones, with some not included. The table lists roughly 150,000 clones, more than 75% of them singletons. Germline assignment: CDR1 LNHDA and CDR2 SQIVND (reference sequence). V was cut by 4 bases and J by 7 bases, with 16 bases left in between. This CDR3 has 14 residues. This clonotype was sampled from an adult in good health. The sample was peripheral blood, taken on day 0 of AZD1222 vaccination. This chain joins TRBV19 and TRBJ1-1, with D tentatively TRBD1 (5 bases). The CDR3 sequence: CASSTVAGSHEAFF. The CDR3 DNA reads TGTGCCAGTAGTACTGTAGCAGGGTCCCATGAAGCTTTCTTT.